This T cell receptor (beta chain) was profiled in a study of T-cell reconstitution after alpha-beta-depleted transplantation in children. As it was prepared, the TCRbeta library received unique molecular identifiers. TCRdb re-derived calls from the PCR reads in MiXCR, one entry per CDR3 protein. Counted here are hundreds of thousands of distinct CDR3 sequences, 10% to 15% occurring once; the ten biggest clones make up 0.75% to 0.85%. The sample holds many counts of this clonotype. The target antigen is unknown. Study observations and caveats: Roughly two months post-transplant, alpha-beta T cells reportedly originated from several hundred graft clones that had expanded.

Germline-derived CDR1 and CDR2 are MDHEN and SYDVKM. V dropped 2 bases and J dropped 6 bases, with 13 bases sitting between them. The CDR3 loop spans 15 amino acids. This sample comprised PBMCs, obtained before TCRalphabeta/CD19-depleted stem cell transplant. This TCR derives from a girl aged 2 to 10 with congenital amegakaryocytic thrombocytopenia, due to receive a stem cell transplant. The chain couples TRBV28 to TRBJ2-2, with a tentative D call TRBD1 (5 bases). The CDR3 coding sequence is TGTGCCAGCAGTTTAGGCCCCGCCAGGGCCGGGGAGCTGTTTTTT. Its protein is CASSLGPARAGELFF. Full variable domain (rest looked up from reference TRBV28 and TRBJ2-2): DVKVTQSSRYLVKRTGEKVFLECVQDMDHENMFWYRQDPGLGLRLIYFSYDVKMKEKGDIPEGYSVSREKKERFSLILESASTNQTSMYLCASSLGPARAGELFFGEGSRLTVL.